The 20 T cell receptor beta chains below were found in one sample sequenced in a study of T cell responses to AZD1222 COVID-19 vaccine. Generated by immunoSEQ multiplex PCR, the TCRdb table keeps only in-frame clones and is missing some. The sample consists of about 63,000 clones, about 83% of them appearing once. Sequenced here: peripheral blood, sampled 28 days after the second AZD1222 dose. Receptor source: an adult who received the AZD1222 COVID-19 vaccine.

The chain carries TRBV4-1 and TRBJ2-5; 10 nucleotides line up with TRBD2. The ends lost 5 bases at V and 4 bases at J; junction bases unmatched: 13. The germline V gene has CDR1 MGHRA and CDR2 YSYEKL. The CDR3 has 17 amino acids. CDR3 sequence: CASSTRRSGGAGETQYF. In nucleotides, the CDR3 is TGCGCCAGCAGCACCCGAAGAAGCGGGGGGGCGGGAGAGACCCAGTACTTC.

There are a few counts of this clone. The V call is TRBV7-2, the J call TRBJ1-5; possible D gene TRBD1, 5 bases. Per germline, CDR1 SGHTA and CDR2 FQGNSA. Trimming stripped 3 bases from V and 2 bases from J, with 8 bases between. CDR3 length: 14 residues. The CDR3 loop reads CASSLKQGNQPQHF. CDR3 DNA: TGTGCCAGCAGCTTGAAACAGGGCAATCAGCCCCAGCATTTT.

This CDR3 is CASSSSGGTPQFF. In DNA, the CDR3 is TGTGCCAGCAGTTCCTCAGGGGGTACCCCGCAGTTCTTC. V and J are TRBV27 and TRBJ2-1, with 7 bases fitting TRBD1. With V trimmed by 4 bases and J by 12 bases, 9 bases remained unmatched. The germline gives CDR1 MNHEY, CDR2 SMNVEV (reference sequence). The CDR3 sequence is 13 residues long.

The gene calls are TRBV6-6 and TRBJ1-1; no firm D call. Trimming pared 10 bases from V and 6 bases from J, leaving 18 bases between. The germline V gene encodes CDR1 MNHNY and CDR2 SVGAGI (reference sequence). The CDR3 extends over 13 amino acids. In DNA, the CDR3 is TGTGCCACGACCAAGACAATAAGTGCTGAAGCTTTCTTT. This codes for CATTKTISAEAFF.

Only one count was recorded for this clone. V usage is TRBV19 and J usage is TRBJ2-7; D remains ambiguous. Germline V CDR1 and CDR2: LNHDA, SQIVND (reference sequence). The CDR3 has 14 amino acids. Between the trimmed V and J ends, which lost 0 bases and 6 bases, there was a span of 12 bases. The CDR3 region has the DNA TGTGCCAGTAGTATAGATGTGGCAGCCCCCGAGCAGTACTTC. This codes for CASSIDVAAPEQYF. Full variable domain (outside the CDR3, taken from reference TRBV19 and TRBJ2-7): DGGITQSPKYLFRKEGQNVTLSCEQNLNHDAMYWYRQDPGQGLRLIYYSQIVNDFQKGDIAEGYSVSREKKESFPLTVTSAQKNPTAFYLCASSIDVAAPEQYFGPGTRLTVT.

V and J are TRBV5-1 and TRBJ2-7, with TRBD1 identical over 7 bases. The trim removed 4 bases at V and 3 bases at J, leaving 7 bases unmatched. The CDR3 covers 14 residues. Germline-derived CDR1 and CDR2 are SGHRS and YFSETQ. For the CDR3, the DNA is TGCGCCAGCAGCGTGTCCGGGACAGTCTACGAGCAGTACTTC. It translates to CASSVSGTVYEQYF.

The V gene is TRBV3-1 (or the pseudogene TRBV3-2), the J gene TRBJ2-1; no firm D call. CDR3 size: 16 residues. The germline V and J ends were trimmed by 0 bases and 0 bases, with 9 bases remaining between them. Germline V gene lookup returns CDR1 LGHDT and CDR2 YNNKEL (reference sequence). The CDR3 DNA is TGTGCCAGCAGCCAAGAGGGGATGGGCTCCTACAATGAGCAGTTCTTC. Residues: CASSQEGMGSYNEQFF.

The chain recombines TRBV5-1 with TRBJ1-4; D call uncertain. The ends were cut back, 2 bases at V and 4 bases at J, with 6 bases in the middle. CDR1 is SGHRS and CDR2 is YFSETQ in the germline V gene. The CDR3 runs to 13 residues. CDR3 in amino acids: CASSLKDNEKLFF. CDR3 nucleotides: TGCGCCAGCAGCTTAAAAGATAATGAAAAACTGTTTTTT.

The genes are TRBV6-5 and TRBJ1-4; 9 bases line up with TRBD1. The ends lost 8 bases at V and 7 bases at J; junction bases unmatched: 8. Germline V gene data show CDR1 as MNHEY and CDR2 as SVGAGI. The CDR3 runs to 14 residues. The CDR3 reads CASCRDREVEKLFF. CDR3 nucleotides: TGTGCCAGCTGCCGGGACAGGGAAGTTGAAAAACTGTTTTTT.

The CDR3 nucleotides read TGCGCCAGCAGTCAATCTACAGTGCCAGCTGGGGGACCCCTCCACTTT. It is translated as CASSQSTVPAGGPLHF. This chain connects TRBV23-1 to TRBJ1-6; tentative D call: TRBD1 (5 bases). TRBV23-1 qualifies as an ORF whose function is uncertain. CDR3 length: 16 amino acids. V lost 0 bases to trimming and J lost 12 bases, with 18 bases between them.

The chain carries TRBV6-1 and TRBJ1-3; D not certain. From germline, CDR1 is MNHNS and CDR2 SASEGT. V lost 1 base, J lost 0 bases, and 10 bases lay in between. The CDR3 loop spans 16 amino acids. CDR3 sequence: CASSEGGFYSGNTIYF. The CDR3 nucleotides read TGTGCCAGCAGTGAAGGCGGGTTCTACTCTGGAAACACCATATATTTT.

CDR3 amino acids: CASSSGTGGGSYEQYF. The CDR3 nucleotides are TGCGCCAGCAGCTCCGGCACAGGGGGTGGTAGCTACGAGCAGTACTTC. This chain connects TRBV5-1 to TRBJ2-7; 8 bases map to TRBD1. V gave up 3 bases and J gave up 3 bases; unmatched junction bases: 11. In germline, CDR1 is SGHRS, CDR2 YFSETQ. The CDR3 extends over 16 amino acids. The variable domain in full, completed from reference TRBV5-1 and TRBJ2-7, reads KAGVTQTPRYLIKTRGQQVTLSCSPISGHRSVSWYQQTPGQGLQFLFEYFSETQRNKGNFPGRFSGRQFSNSRSEMNVSTLELGDSALYLCASSSGTGGGSYEQYFGPGTRLTVT.

This chain links TRBV5-1 with TRBJ1-1; a weak D match, TRBD1 (6 bases). V lost 3 bases and J 4 bases, leaving 13 bases between the germline ends. CDR1 is SGHRS and CDR2 is YFSETQ in the germline V gene. This CDR3 spans 14 amino acids. CDR3 protein: CASSSTGFGTEAFF. CDR3 DNA: TGCGCCAGCAGCTCCACAGGGTTTGGCACTGAAGCTTTCTTT.

V usage is TRBV3-1 (or the pseudogene TRBV3-2) and J usage is TRBJ2-1; TRBD2 might be the D (6 bases). V was clipped by 2 bases and J by 8 bases, with 13 bases between them. This CDR3 region has 14 residues. Germline assignment: CDR1 LGHDT and CDR2 YNNKEL (reference sequence). This CDR3 is CASSQRPGDHEQFF. CDR3 DNA: TGTGCCAGCAGCCAACGGCCGGGGGATCATGAGCAGTTCTTC.

This chain connects TRBV30 to TRBJ1-5; D unclear. Trimming left V 0 bases short and J 2 bases short, with 8 bases between. CDR1 and CDR2 (germline): GTSNPN, SVGIG (reference sequence). CDR3 length: 14 residues. The CDR3 protein is CAWSVGQRNQPQHF. CDR3 sequence (DNA): TGTGCCTGGAGTGTAGGCCAGCGCAATCAGCCCCAGCATTTT.

The chain couples TRBV12-3 or TRBV12-4 to TRBJ1-1, with D hard to call. The CDR3 covers 13 residues. V gave up 2 bases and J gave up 5 bases, with 9 bases separating them. CDR3 loop: CASSLNLGTEAFF. The CDR3 nucleotides are TGTGCCAGCAGTTTAAATTTAGGGACTGAAGCTTTCTTT.

This rearrangement joins TRBV4-1 to TRBJ1-1; D call uncertain. The CDR3 runs to 15 residues. Germline V gives CDR1 MGHRA, CDR2 YSYEKL. Trimming removed 4 bases at V and 0 bases at J, with 12 bases between. The CDR3 region has the DNA TGCGCCAGCAGCCCGGATGTTCGGCTGAACACTGAAGCTTTCTTT. Its protein is CASSPDVRLNTEAFF.

The chain has TRBV5-1 and TRBJ2-3, with TRBD1 matching 8 bases. Germline lookup yields CDR1 SGHRS and CDR2 YFSETQ. The CDR3 sequence is 13 residues long. The junction had 1 base not matched to a gene; V was cut back by 1 base and J by 6 bases. The CDR3 nucleotides read TGCGCCAGCAGCTTGAACAGGGGGGATACGCAGTATTTT. Its protein is CASSLNRGDTQYF.

The V and J genes are TRBV3-1 (or the pseudogene TRBV3-2) and TRBJ1-2, with a possible D match to TRBD1 (5 bases). Trimming cost V 4 bases and J 3 bases, with 9 bases left between them. Looked up from germline, CDR1 is LGHDT and CDR2 is YNNKEL (reference sequence). The CDR3 runs 13 residues. In nucleotides, the CDR3 is TGTGCCAGCAGCCTTCTAGGGGACTATGGCTACACCTTC. Protein: CASSLLGDYGYTF.

This clone is a singleton in its sample. The genes are TRBV6-6 and TRBJ1-2, with 8 bases lining up with TRBD1. V was clipped by 5 bases and J by 4 bases; unmatched bases: 3. Germline V CDR1 and CDR2: MNHNY, SVGAGI (reference sequence). The CDR3 consists of 13 residues. In DNA form, the CDR3 reads TGTGCCAGCAGTCCGGACAGGGCCTATGGCTACACCTTC. Translated: CASSPDRAYGYTF.